Included here is one T cell receptor beta chain sequence, with context. The CDR3 runs to 13 residues. V lost 1 base and J lost 11, with 13 bases in between. In germline, CDR1 is SGHTA, CDR2 FQGNSA. The sample is drawn from a study of naive and memory T cell subsets. An equimolar mix of two oligonucleotides served as the beta constant-region primer for TRBC1 and TRBC2. TCRdb redid the calling of the UMI-ligation and nested PCR reads with MiXCR, one entry per CDR3 protein. The sample gives 75,000 to 85,000 distinct CDR3 sequences, 13% of which show up once; 0.75% to 0.95% is in the top ten. This TCR derives from a human donor in good health. J is TRBJ2-3 and V is TRBV7-2; D uncertain. The source material was central memory CD4+ T cells from blood. CDR3 sequence: CASSLEGKVKQYF. The CDR3 DNA reads as TGTGCCAGCAGCTTAGAAGGCAAAGTCAAGCAGTATTTT.